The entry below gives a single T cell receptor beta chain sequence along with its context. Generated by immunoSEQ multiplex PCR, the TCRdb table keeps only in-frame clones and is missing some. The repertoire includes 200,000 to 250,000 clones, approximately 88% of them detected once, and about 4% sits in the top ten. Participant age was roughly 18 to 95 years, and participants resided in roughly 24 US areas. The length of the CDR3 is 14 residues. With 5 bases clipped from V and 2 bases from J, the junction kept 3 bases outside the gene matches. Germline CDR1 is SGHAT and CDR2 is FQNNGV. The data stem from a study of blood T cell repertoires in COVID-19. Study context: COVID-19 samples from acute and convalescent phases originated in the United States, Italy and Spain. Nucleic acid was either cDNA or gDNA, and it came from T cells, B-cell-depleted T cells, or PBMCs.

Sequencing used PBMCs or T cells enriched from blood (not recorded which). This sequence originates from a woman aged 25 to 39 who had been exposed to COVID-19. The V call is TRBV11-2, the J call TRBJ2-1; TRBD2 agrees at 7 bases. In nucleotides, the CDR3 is TGTGCCAGCAGCCGGACTAGTACCTACAATGAGCAGTTCTTC. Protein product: CASSRTSTYNEQFF.